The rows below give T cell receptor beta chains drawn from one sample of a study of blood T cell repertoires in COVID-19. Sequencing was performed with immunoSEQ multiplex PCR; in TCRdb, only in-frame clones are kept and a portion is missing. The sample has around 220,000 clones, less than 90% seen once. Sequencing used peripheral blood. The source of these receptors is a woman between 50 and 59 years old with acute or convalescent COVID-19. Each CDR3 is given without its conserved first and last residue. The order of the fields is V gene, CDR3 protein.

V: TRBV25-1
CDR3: ASKGSGGTGELF

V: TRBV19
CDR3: ASSTNPGGGDTQY

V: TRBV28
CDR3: ASSWISGTGGYTEAF

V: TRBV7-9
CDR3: ASSRTSPQETQY

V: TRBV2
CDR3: ASSPGQGRASYEQY

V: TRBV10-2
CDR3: ASSESRGSHYGYT

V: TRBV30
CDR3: AFEPGQQNTEAF

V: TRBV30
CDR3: AWSVQGSNYGYT

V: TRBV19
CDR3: ASTKLAGGSADTQY

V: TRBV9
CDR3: ASSVGDSYEQY

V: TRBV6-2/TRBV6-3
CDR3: ASSRQLRDTQY

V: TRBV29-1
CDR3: SAGRDTEAF

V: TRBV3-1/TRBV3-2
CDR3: ASSLQGRDSPLH

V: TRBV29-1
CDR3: SVAPGGVGTDTQY

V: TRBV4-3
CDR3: ASSAGGPSYEQY

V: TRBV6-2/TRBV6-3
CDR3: ASSYEGGETQY

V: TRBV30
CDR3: AWSVRGQGTEAF

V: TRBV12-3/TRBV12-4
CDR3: ASSPLGADTQY

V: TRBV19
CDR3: ASSGGQGVNTDTQY

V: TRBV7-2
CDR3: ASSEGSGGYYGYT

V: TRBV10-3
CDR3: AISESDQGGTEAF

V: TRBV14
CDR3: ASSQGRRLF

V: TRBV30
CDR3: AWSVGILSNQPQH

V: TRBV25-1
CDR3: ASSANDRGHIGYT

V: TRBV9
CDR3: ASSFTGQINQPQH

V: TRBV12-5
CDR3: ASGLWGVSNQPQH

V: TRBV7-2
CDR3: ASSFWGDSGNTIY

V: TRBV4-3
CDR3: ASSQAPRTDTQY

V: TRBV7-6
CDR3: ASSPRTGPSSYEQY

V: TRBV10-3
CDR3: AISIQDYEQY

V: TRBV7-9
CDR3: ASSLGQGQYHGYT

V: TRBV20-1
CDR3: SAQRSETQY

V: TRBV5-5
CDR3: ASSLDGSYSPLH

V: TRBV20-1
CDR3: SASAGANYGYT

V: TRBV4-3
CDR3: ASSHGDTISGANVLT

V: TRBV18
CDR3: ASSPGQNQPQH

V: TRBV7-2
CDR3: ASSPQRGYNSPLH

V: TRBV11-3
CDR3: ASSVGSENTIY

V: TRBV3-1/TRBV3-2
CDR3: ASSQGPRGQKLF

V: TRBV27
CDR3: ASSFNWEGGELF

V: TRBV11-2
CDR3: ASSLGVTFSSTEAF

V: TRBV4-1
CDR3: ASSQERLAGEQY

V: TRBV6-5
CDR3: ASTGLSLYEQY

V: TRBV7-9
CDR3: ASSEYRGTNEKLF

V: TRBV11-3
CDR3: ASTRTGVNTEAF

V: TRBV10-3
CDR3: AISGGSYNEQF

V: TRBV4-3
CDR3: ASSQYYVGQGFSYNSPLH

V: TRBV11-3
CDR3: ASSLGLYYEQY

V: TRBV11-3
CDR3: ASSPPDRERLSEQY

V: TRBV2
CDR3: ASSVGDFGPGEQY

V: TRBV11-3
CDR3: ASSFDREYEQY

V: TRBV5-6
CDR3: ASSLQVKGGEKLF

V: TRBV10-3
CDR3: AISDPGRVGTEAF

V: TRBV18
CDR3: ASSPLSSGEKLF

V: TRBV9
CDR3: ASSGRTETQY

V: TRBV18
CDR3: ASSPPGQGIVGYT

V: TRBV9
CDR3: ASSPTGGGEKLF

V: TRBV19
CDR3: ASSPPLYGYT

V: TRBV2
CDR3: ASSAIVRAEAF

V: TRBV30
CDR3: AWSSPGGTNEKLF